A single sample is the source of the 31 T cell receptor beta chains below, sequenced in a study of T cells after yellow fever vaccination. TCRdb re-analysed the 5' RACE reads in MiXCR, keeping a single row per CDR3 protein. The sample lists under 300,000 distinct CDR3 sequences, around 13% occurring once. The sample consisted of CD4+ T cells sorted from PBMCs, taken 45 days after the yellow fever booster vaccination. Receptors were obtained from a man aged 30 to 45 who received the YFV17D yellow fever vaccine.

The chain carries TRBV5-1 and TRBJ1-3, with a tentative D call TRBD1 (6 bases). The CDR3 covers 15 residues. The germline V gene encodes CDR1 SGHRS and CDR2 YFSETQ. Trimming pared 6 bases from V and 0 bases from J, leaving 13 bases between. The CDR3 here is CASMPTGFSGNTIYF. The CDR3 coding sequence is TGCGCCAGCATGCCAACAGGGTTCTCTGGAAACACCATATATTTT. Looking up the rest from reference TRBV5-1 and TRBJ1-3 gives the full variable domain: KAGVTQTPRYLIKTRGQQVTLSCSPISGHRSVSWYQQTPGQGLQFLFEYFSETQRNKGNFPGRFSGRQFSNSRSEMNVSTLELGDSALYLCASMPTGFSGNTIYFGEGSWLTVV.

The chain couples TRBV20-1 to TRBJ2-7, with 12 bases lining up with TRBD2. The CDR3 extends over 18 amino acids. Germline CDR1 is DFQATT and CDR2 is SNEGSKA (reference sequence). V shed 6 bases, J shed 2 bases, and the junction held 17 bases outside the gene matches. Written as DNA, the CDR3 is TGCAGTGCCCGACCCCCGCTAGCGGGAGGGCCGGCGACCTACGAGCAGTACTTC. Protein product: CSARPPLAGGPATYEQYF.

CDR3: CSARVDSDGEQFF. In nucleotides, the CDR3 is TGCAGTGCTAGGGTGGATAGCGATGGTGAGCAGTTCTTC. The chain employs TRBV20-1 and TRBJ2-1; tentatively, D is TRBD2 (5 bases). Between the trimmed V and J ends, which lost 3 bases and 9 bases, there was a span of 15 bases. The germline V gene encodes CDR1 DFQATT and CDR2 SNEGSKA (reference sequence). The CDR3 runs to 13 residues.

The chain recombines TRBV28 with TRBJ2-7; maybe TRBD2 (7 bases). From germline, CDR1 is MDHEN and CDR2 SYDVKM. The ends were cut back, 0 bases at V and 4 bases at J, with 13 bases in the middle. CDR3 length: 15 residues. CDR3 DNA: TGTGCCAGCAGTTTATGGAGGGGGGGCAATTACGAGCAGTACTTC. This translates into CASSLWRGGNYEQYF.

The chain employs TRBV29-1 and TRBJ2-1; D is unresolved. From germline, CDR1 is SQVTM and CDR2 ANQGSEA. The germline V and J ends were trimmed by 7 bases and 10 bases, with 17 bases remaining between them. The CDR3 spans 12 residues. DNA for the CDR3: TGCAGCGCCAGGCCTACGGCAGGAGAGCAGTTCTTC. Protein: CSARPTAGEQFF.

The chain is built from TRBV5-1 and TRBJ2-1; 12 bases map to TRBD1. Germline V gene data show CDR1 as SGHRS and CDR2 as YFSETQ. The CDR3 covers 15 residues. The V gene end was trimmed by 6 bases and the J gene end by 7 bases; junction bases not matched to a gene: 8. For the CDR3, the DNA is TGCGCCAGCATGATAGGGGACAGGGGGCGGAATGAGCAGTTCTTC. Its translation: CASMIGDRGRNEQFF. The whole variable domain, remainder taken from reference TRBV5-1 and TRBJ2-1, is KAGVTQTPRYLIKTRGQQVTLSCSPISGHRSVSWYQQTPGQGLQFLFEYFSETQRNKGNFPGRFSGRQFSNSRSEMNVSTLELGDSALYLCASMIGDRGRNEQFFGPGTRLTVL.

This clonotype was observed a handful of times. The genes are TRBV27 and TRBJ2-7, with D perhaps matching TRBD1 (6 bases). The V gene's germline CDR1 is MNHEY and CDR2 SMNVEV (reference sequence). This CDR3 has 15 residues. V was pared by 4 bases and J by 2 bases, with 15 bases between. CDR3 amino acids: CASSYGTLRAYEQYF. CDR3 nucleotides: TGTGCCAGCAGTTACGGGACACTTCGCGCCTACGAGCAGTACTTC.

This clonotype showed up many times. The chain employs TRBV28 and TRBJ2-1; D not certain. The length of the CDR3 is 12 residues. The germline V gene has CDR1 MDHEN and CDR2 SYDVKM. The V gene lost 2 bases and the J gene lost 10 bases, with 9 bases spanning the gap. The CDR3 is CASSLPGYEQFF. The DNA for the CDR3 is TGTGCCAGCAGTTTACCCGGGTACGAGCAGTTCTTC.

On this clonotype: This may stem from a read error, because a much larger clone lies one nucleotide away. The chain joins TRBV29-1 to TRBJ2-3; possibly TRBD2 for D (6 bases). V shed 5 bases and J shed 2 bases, with 14 bases lying between them. CDR1 and CDR2 (germline): SQVTM, ANQGSEA. This CDR3 comprises 14 residues. The CDR3 DNA follows: TGCAGCGTTATCATCGGGAGCGTCACAGATACGCAGTATTTT. It yields the protein CSVIIGSVTDTQYF.

This clonotype has more than one count but fewer than ten. The genes are TRBV5-6 and TRBJ2-3, with TRBD2 matching over 11 bases. The V and J ends lost 2 bases and 0 bases, in that order; junction bases with no gene match: 8. CDR1 is SGHDT and CDR2 is YYEEEE in the germline V gene. The CDR3 consists of 18 residues. CDR3 bases: TGTGCCAGCAGCTTCGAGCTAGCGGGAGGATTGAGCACAGATACGCAGTATTTT. Protein sequence: CASSFELAGGLSTDTQYF.

The rearrangement links TRBV5-1 to TRBJ2-1, with D perhaps matching TRBD1 or TRBD2 (5 bases each). CDR1 is SGHRS and CDR2 is YFSETQ in the germline V gene. This CDR3 spans 14 amino acids. The ends were cut back, 7 bases at V and 4 bases at J, with 15 bases in the middle. CDR3 nucleotides: TGCGCCAGCGGTGGGGACGGAAAATACAATGAGCAGTTCTTC. Its protein is CASGGDGKYNEQFF.

This chain uses TRBV4-2 with TRBJ2-1, with unresolved D. The CDR3 is made up of 15 amino acids. Germline V gives CDR1 LGHNA, CDR2 YNFKEQ. V was pared by 2 bases and J by 4 bases, with 12 bases between. The CDR3 region is CASSQNFQPYNEQFF. The DNA for the CDR3 is TGTGCCAGCAGCCAAAATTTCCAGCCATACAATGAGCAGTTCTTC.

Only a few counts were recorded for this clonotype. The V and J genes are TRBV2 and TRBJ2-3, with 7 positions matching TRBD1. The CDR3 extends over 13 amino acids. CDR1 is SNHLY and CDR2 is FYNNEI in the germline V gene. Losses at the gene ends were 6 bases for V and 3 bases for J; bases not matched to a gene: 3. CDR3 DNA: TGTGCCAGCAGGGGGACAGAGACAGATACGCAGTATTTT. This translates into CASRGTETDTQYF.

This clonotype has just a few counts. CDR3 DNA: TGCAGTGCTAGAGGGTATCGGGGGACTAGCGGGAGCACAGATACGCAGTATTTT. It codes for CSARGYRGTSGSTDTQYF. The genes are TRBV20-1 and TRBJ2-3; 12 bases are shared with TRBD2. The junction had 8 bases not matched to a gene; V was cut back by 1 base and J by 0 bases. The V gene's germline CDR1 is DFQATT and CDR2 SNEGSKA (reference sequence). CDR3 length: 18 residues.

This chain uses TRBV4-1 with TRBJ2-5; D not certain. The length of the CDR3 is 15 residues. The germline gives CDR1 MGHRA, CDR2 YSYEKL. V was cut by 0 bases and J by 3 bases, with 11 bases left in between. The CDR3 protein is CASSQELYAEETQYF. DNA for the CDR3: TGCGCCAGCAGCCAAGAACTCTATGCGGAAGAGACCCAGTACTTC.

The chain employs TRBV9 and TRBJ2-6; D unclear. The V end was cut by 6 bases, the J end by 0 bases, with 13 bases between. The germline V gene has CDR1 SGDLS and CDR2 YYNGEE. CDR3 length: 16 residues. The CDR3 here is CASTHEGFSGANVLTF. CDR3 nucleotide sequence: TGTGCCAGCACCCATGAAGGTTTCTCTGGGGCCAACGTCCTGACTTTC.

In its sample, this clonotype was seen a few times. The V call is TRBV5-5, the J call TRBJ2-3; a weak D match, TRBD2 (6 bases). With 9 bases removed from V and 1 base from J, the gap between germline ends came to 15 bases. Germline CDR1 SGHKS, CDR2 YYEKEE (reference sequence). This CDR3 has 14 amino acids. This CDR3 reads CANGTSACTDTQYF. The CDR3 nucleotides read TGTGCCAACGGGACTTCAGCCTGCACAGATACGCAGTATTTT.

This clonotype came up many times. V gene TRBV29-1 combines with J gene TRBJ2-1, with 10 bases aligning to TRBD2. The CDR3 spans 12 residues. The ends lost 7 bases at V and 4 bases at J; junction bases unmatched: 1. Germline V gene data show CDR1 as SQVTM and CDR2 as ANQGSEA. Here the CDR3 reads CSGTSGYNEQFF. CDR3 nucleotides: TGCAGCGGGACTAGCGGTTACAATGAGCAGTTCTTC.

This clonotype was seen only a few times. The J gene is TRBJ2-7, the V gene TRBV7-2; D is ambiguous. This CDR3 is built from 15 residues. V lost 3 bases and J lost 9, with 21 bases in between. Germline V gene sequence: CDR1 SGHTA, CDR2 FQGNSA. CDR3 in DNA: TGTGCCAGCAGCTTCGCCCCGCTGGGTTCCTTGGTGCAGTACTTC. It yields the protein CASSFAPLGSLVQYF.

A remark on this clonotype: One end of the junction varies from germline; a read error may be responsible. The V gene is TRBV4-2, the J gene TRBJ2-1, with D unresolved. This CDR3 is built from 16 residues. Germline lookup yields CDR1 LGHNA and CDR2 YNFKEQ. The chain's CDR3 is CAISPGLRGAYNEQFF. The CDR3 DNA is TGTGCCATCAGCCCCGGGCTCCGTGGGGCCTACAATGAGCAGTTCTTC.

This clonotype was recorded many times. The rearrangement links TRBV29-1 to TRBJ2-3, with 16 bases aligning to TRBD2. CDR3 length: 16 residues. From germline, CDR1 is SQVTM and CDR2 ANQGSEA. J lost 4 bases, V lost 4 bases, and 5 bases had no gene match. The CDR3 spells CSVGGLAGGVSDTQYF. Here the CDR3 DNA reads TGCAGCGTTGGGGGACTAGCGGGAGGGGTCTCAGATACGCAGTATTTT.

The rearrangement links TRBV7-9 to TRBJ1-1, with unresolved D. This CDR3 is built from 13 residues. Germline CDR1 and CDR2: SEHNR and FQNEAQ (reference sequence). Trimming removed 5 bases from V and 5 bases from J, with 12 bases in between. The CDR3 DNA reads TGTGCCAGCAGCCTCGAAGGTTTGACTGAAGCTTTCTTT. Its protein product is CASSLEGLTEAFF.

The chain has TRBV10-3 and TRBJ2-5, with D uncertain. Per germline, CDR1 ENHRY and CDR2 SYGVKD. Trimming shortened V by 6 bases and J by 2 bases, and 16 bases separated the two germline ends. The CDR3 covers 15 residues. CDR3 in amino acids: CAISREVGQQETQYF. In nucleotides, the CDR3 is TGTGCCATCAGCCGAGAGGTGGGTCAACAAGAGACCCAGTACTTC.

This clonotype was seen a few times. The genes are TRBV10-3 and TRBJ2-5; D is uncertain. V lost 3 bases and J lost 6, with 8 bases in between. The CDR3 runs 12 residues. Looked up from germline, CDR1 is ENHRY and CDR2 is SYGVKD. CDR3 sequence (DNA): TGTGCCATCAGTGAATCGAGGAAGACCCAGTACTTC. Its protein product is CAISESRKTQYF.

This clonotype was seen only a few times. For the CDR3, the DNA is TGTGCCAGCAGCCAAACGGGCACAATCTCCTACAATGAGCAGTTCTTC. It encodes CASSQTGTISYNEQFF. The rearrangement joins TRBV7-2 to TRBJ2-1, with D unclear. The CDR3 totals 16 residues. Germline values: CDR1 SGHTA, CDR2 FQGNSA. V was trimmed by 5 bases and J by 0 bases, leaving 14 bases between them.

J is TRBJ1-5 and V is TRBV20-1, with a tentative D call TRBD1 (5 bases). This CDR3 is 15 amino acids long. V lost 1 base and J 0 bases, leaving 10 bases between the germline ends. CDR1 and CDR2 (germline): DFQATT, SNEGSKA (reference sequence). CDR3: CSARVGVVSNQPQHF. As DNA, the CDR3 is TGCAGTGCTAGAGTGGGGGTTGTTAGCAATCAGCCCCAGCATTTT.

A few counts support this clonotype. The chain employs TRBV24-1 and TRBJ2-1; the D call may be TRBD1 or TRBD2 (5 bases each). The CDR3 covers 12 residues. V shed 5 bases and J shed 7 bases, with 8 bases lying between them. Germline assignment: CDR1 KGHDR and CDR2 SFDVKD. The DNA for the CDR3 is TGTGCCACCAGTGTGGGGGATAATGAGCAGTTCTTC. Encoded protein: CATSVGDNEQFF.

This rearrangement joins TRBV6-2 or TRBV6-3 to TRBJ1-2; 7 nucleotides match TRBD1. With V trimmed by 0 bases and J by 8 bases, 6 bases remained unmatched. Germline CDR1 and CDR2: MNHEY and SVGEGT. The CDR3 is 14 amino acids. The CDR3 loop reads CASSYSRRTGGYTF. In DNA form, the CDR3 reads TGTGCCAGCAGTTACTCAAGACGGACAGGAGGCTACACCTTC.

This clonotype was recorded a few times. CDR3 coding DNA: TGTGCCAGCAGCCCGCTGCAATTTACCTACGAGCAGTACTTC. Its protein product is CASSPLQFTYEQYF. V and J are TRBV7-9 and TRBJ2-7, with D unresolved. Germline V gene data show CDR1 as SEHNR and CDR2 as FQNEAQ (reference sequence). The germline V and J ends were trimmed by 5 bases and 2 bases, with 13 bases remaining between them. The CDR3 totals 14 residues.

V usage is TRBV20-1 and J usage is TRBJ1-1; D possibly corresponds to TRBD1 (6 bases). V lost 3 bases and J lost 10, with 12 bases in between. This CDR3 is 11 amino acids long. Germline V gene data show CDR1 as DFQATT and CDR2 as SNEGSKA (reference sequence). The CDR3 region is CSASDRRGAFF. The DNA of the CDR3 is TGCAGTGCTAGCGACAGGCGGGGAGCTTTCTTT.

This clonotype was counted a few times. The V call is TRBV7-2, the J call TRBJ2-7; 14 nucleotides line up with TRBD2. Germline CDR1 SGHTA, CDR2 FQGNSA. The CDR3 has 15 residues. V trimming: 4 bases; J trimming: 5 bases; junction bases outside the gene matches: 4. The DNA of the CDR3 is TGTGCCAGCAGCTCGGGACTAGCGGGAGTCCACGAGCAGTACTTC. It codes for CASSSGLAGVHEQYF.